This TCR beta chain stems from a study of blood T cell repertoires in COVID-19 (dated by TCRdb to 2018 to 2020). The study in broad terms: The collaborator samples originated in the United States, Italy and Spain and spanned the acute and convalescent phases of COVID-19. The prospective study material was composed of cDNA or gDNA derived from T cells, B-cell-depleted T cells, or PBMCs. Deeply sampled blood TCRbeta repertoires from subjects exposed to, actively infected with, or recovered from COVID-19 were included in the dataset. A freely available public database, intended as a resource for researchers studying the immune response to SARS-CoV-2, is where the repertoires were released. Samples were obtained from the ongoing ImmuneRACE study (first 160 participants) and from 1,254 subjects provided by 6 global collaborators. Nearly every sample came with metadata listing a de-identified subject ID, COVID-19 status, age in years and sex. Where available, HLA class I and class II types were taken from metadata supplied by the sample provider and were not determined by assay-based typing. Summary of the overall study and its limitations: The amount of clinical and demographic metadata varied by source and participant and was provided uncurated.

There are a few counts of this clone. There is no known antigen for this receptor. Per-nucleotide qualities are absent, and no much larger clonotype sits a single base away. Per the germline V gene, SQVTM is the CDR1 and ANQGSEA is the CDR2. V lost 5 bases and J lost 4 bases; the stretch between them is 10 bases long. Including cysteine and phenylalanine, the CDR3 has 12 amino acids. This entry keeps only the CDR3 DNA: 36 bases, framed from base 1. Participants in the prospective study were enrolled through a virtual design, were aged about 18 to 89 years, and lived in 24 United States geographic areas. Cohort assignment in the prospective study relied on participant-reported clinical history from a screening survey and a study questionnaire. Each participant in the prospective study had whole blood, serum and a nasopharyngeal or oropharyngeal swab collected by mobile phlebotomists. Prospective study participants could optionally give additional blood draws and questionnaires over a roughly two-month period. Blood samples from the prospective study were shipped frozen or at room temperature prior to DNA extraction.

TCRbeta CDR3 regions were amplified from genomic DNA using the immunoSEQ Assay, a bias-controlled multiplex PCR. Turning to the authors' computational methods: The number of nucleated cells in each sample was estimated by amplification of reference gene primers within the assay. To quantify the absolute abundance of each unique TCRbeta CDR3 rearrangement, sequence reads were collapsed and filtered. For each sample, productive Simpson clonality was calculated by taking the square root of Simpson's diversity index across productive rearrangements. TCRdb limited this immuneACCESS table to in-frame rearrangements with V and J called. A share of clones is missing; checked studies link under half to unresolved V genes, and the rest is unexplained. V and J calls and clone size are those listed in that table; D and trimming were worked out from the DNA. Present in this sample are approximately 210,000 clones, 80% to 85% of which were seen just once. The ten largest clones take up around 9% of the sample.

The sample consisted of PBMCs or T cells enriched from blood (not recorded which). The clonotype comes from a woman aged 50 to 60 with acute COVID-19. The chain joins TRBV29-1 to TRBJ2-3; too little of a D gene remains to name it. The CDR3 region reads CSVSHSADTQYF. At the DNA level, the sequence is TGCAGCGTTAGTCATTCGGCAGATACGCAGTATTTT.